Following are 30 T cell receptor beta chains from one sample sequenced in a study of T cells in Graves' hyperthyroidism and ophthalmopathy. Authors of the study amplified TCR beta CDR3 regions from RNA transcripts. HTBI primers were the set used in a first-round RT-PCR of the TCR CDR3. One entry per CDR3 protein results from TCRdb running MiXCR on the multiplex PCR reads. The data contain more than 550,000 distinct CDR3 sequences, about 19% of them singletons. The sample consisted of blood. Source of these receptors: a woman aged 45-59 years with Graves' hyperthyroidism that later progressed to Graves' ophthalmopathy.

V is TRBV6-1 and J is TRBJ2-4, with a weak D call TRBD1 (6 bases). The CDR3 totals 14 residues. With 6 bases removed from V and 8 bases from J, the gap between germline ends came to 17 bases. The germline V gene encodes CDR1 MNHNS and CDR2 SASEGT. The CDR3 DNA sequence: TGTGCCAGCAGGGACGGACAGACTGGGTACATTCAGTACTTC. Amino acid sequence: CASRDGQTGYIQYF.

The table lists this clonotype with many counts. The V call is TRBV12-3 or TRBV12-4, the J call TRBJ1-5; D is ambiguous. The CDR3 has 14 residues. The V gene lost 6 bases and the J gene lost 1 base, with 10 bases spanning the gap. This CDR3 reads CASSHVDSNQPQHF. For the CDR3, the DNA is TGTGCCAGCAGCCATGTTGACAGCAATCAGCCCCAGCATTTT.

V usage is TRBV6-2 or TRBV6-3 and J usage is TRBJ2-5; 7 nucleotides align to TRBD2. This CDR3 contains 16 residues. Germline CDR1 reads MNHEY; CDR2 reads SVGEGT. Trimming took 0 bases from V and 2 from J; bases not matched to a gene: 6. CDR3 loop: CASSYSRAAGQETQYF. The CDR3 DNA reads TGTGCCAGCAGTTACTCGAGAGCAGCGGGGCAAGAGACCCAGTACTTC.

This clonotype was seen repeatedly, ten times or more. The V gene is TRBV7-3, the J gene TRBJ1-1; a weak D match, TRBD1 (5 bases). CDR3 size: 14 residues. V shed 1 base and J shed 3 bases, with 9 bases lying between them. From germline, CDR1 is SGHTA and CDR2 FQGTGA. The CDR3 loop is CASSLKGWDTEAFF. CDR3 nucleotides: TGTGCCAGCAGCTTAAAGGGGTGGGACACTGAAGCTTTCTTT.

The table lists this clonotype with many counts. The chain couples TRBV20-1 to TRBJ2-3; D assignment may be TRBD1 or TRBD2 (5 bases each). Trimming removed 7 bases from V and 2 bases from J, with 16 bases in between. The CDR3 runs 14 residues. CDR1 and CDR2 (germline): DFQATT, SNEGSKA (reference sequence). In nucleotides, the CDR3 is TGCAGTGATCTCCGGGACCCAGACACAGATACGCAGTATTTT. This encodes CSDLRDPDTDTQYF.

Note on this clonotype: This likely traces to a read error, being one base from a far larger clone. CDR3 loop: CASSSRDRGIEAFF. Written as DNA, the CDR3 is TGTGCCAGCAGTTCCCGGGACAGGGGGATTGAAGCTTTCTTT. J is TRBJ1-1 and V is TRBV12-3 or TRBV12-4; TRBD1 agrees at 11 bases. This CDR3 region has 14 residues. J was trimmed by 7 bases and V by 4 bases; bases with no gene match: 5.

V and J are TRBV18 and TRBJ1-4; possible D gene TRBD1, 6 bases. This CDR3 comprises 17 residues. The V gene lost 2 bases and the J gene lost 0 bases, with 13 bases spanning the gap. Germline assignment: CDR1 KGHSH and CDR2 LQKENI. As DNA, the CDR3 is TGTGCCAGCTCACCAAGGACAGCTGTTGCAACTAATGAAAAACTGTTTTTT. Its protein is CASSPRTAVATNEKLFF.

This rearrangement joins TRBV7-9 to TRBJ1-4, with unresolved D. CDR1 and CDR2 from the germline V gene are SEHNR and FQNEAQ (reference sequence). V lost 3 bases and J 7 bases, leaving 12 bases between the germline ends. This CDR3 spans 14 amino acids. In DNA, the CDR3 is TGTGCCAGCAGCTTGGCAGGCGTTGGTGAAAAACTGTTTTTT. Translating it yields CASSLAGVGEKLFF.

This clonotype showed up just a few times. The chain couples TRBV6-1 to TRBJ1-4, with D unclear. This CDR3 region has 15 residues. CDR1 is MNHNS, CDR2 SASEGT, per germline. Trimming removed 0 bases from V and 8 bases from J, with 13 bases in between. The CDR3 region is CASSEAGGRSEKLFF. As DNA, the CDR3 is TGTGCCAGCAGTGAAGCGGGAGGAAGATCCGAAAAACTGTTTTTT.

This clonotype occurred a few times. The J gene is TRBJ2-1, the V gene TRBV3-1; 12 nucleotides match TRBD2. V trimming: 5 bases; J trimming: 4 bases; junction bases outside the gene matches: 12. CDR3 length: 18 amino acids. CDR1 and CDR2 (germline): LGHDT, YNNKEL (reference sequence). The CDR3 is CASSSQTSGGPRYNEQFF. The CDR3 coding sequence is TGTGCCAGCAGCTCCCAGACTAGCGGGGGCCCGCGTTACAATGAGCAGTTCTTC.

V gene TRBV16 combines with J gene TRBJ1-3; D remains ambiguous. The V and J ends lost 1 base and 4 bases respectively, with 17 bases between them. This CDR3 has 17 residues. CDR1 KGHSY and CDR2 FQNENV come from the germline V gene. CDR3 sequence (DNA): TGTGCCAGCAGCCAATTAGGTAACAACCGGCGAGGAAACACCATATATTTT. Encoded protein: CASSQLGNNRRGNTIYF.

Comment on this clonotype: This may come from a read error, since a much larger clone is one base off. The V and J genes are TRBV9 and TRBJ1-1; no clear D. The V gene's germline CDR1 is SGDLS and CDR2 YYNGEE. The CDR3 sequence is 15 residues long. This CDR3 is CTSSVAETLNTEAFF. CDR3 coding DNA: TGTACCAGCAGCGTAGCTGAGACGCTGAACACTGAAGCTTTCTTT.

This clonotype was counted at least ten times. The V call is TRBV10-3, the J call TRBJ1-1, with D unclear. The CDR3 loop spans 14 amino acids. V lost 0 bases and J lost 1, with 6 bases in between. Germline CDR1 and CDR2: ENHRY and SYGVKD. The DNA for the CDR3 is TGTGCCATCAGTGAGTCGTGGGGGAACACTGAAGCTTTCTTT. Its protein product is CAISESWGNTEAFF.

CDR3 protein: CASSQDTSGPYEQYF. CDR3 DNA sequence: TGCGCCAGCAGCCAAGATACGTCTGGTCCCTACGAGCAGTACTTC. The J gene is TRBJ2-7, the V gene TRBV4-1; D is undetermined. The V gene lost 0 bases and the J gene lost 2 bases, with 11 bases spanning the gap. Germline-derived CDR1 and CDR2 are MGHRA and YSYEKL. CDR3 length equals 15 residues.

The chain couples TRBV4-1 to TRBJ2-3; D gene unclear. The CDR3 spans 17 residues. Trimming pared 0 bases from V and 0 bases from J, leaving 13 bases between. Per the germline V gene, CDR1 is MGHRA and CDR2 is YSYEKL. CDR3 sequence reads: CASSQDHPLESTDTQYF. CDR3 sequence (DNA): TGCGCCAGCAGCCAAGATCACCCGCTGGAGAGCACAGATACGCAGTATTTT.

This clonotype was found a few times. This sequence joins TRBV3-1 and TRBJ1-5, with TRBD1 as a possible D gene (6 bases). Trimming stripped 1 base from V and 9 bases from J, with 13 bases between. In germline, CDR1 is LGHDT, CDR2 YNNKEL (reference sequence). The CDR3 is 14 residues long. CDR3 amino acids: CASSQGQEERPQHF. CDR3 DNA: TGTGCCAGCAGCCAAGGACAGGAGGAGAGGCCCCAGCATTTT.

In this sample, this clonotype turned up many times. This chain joins TRBV3-1 and TRBJ2-1; the D is unclear. Germline V gene data show CDR1 as LGHDT and CDR2 as YNNKEL (reference sequence). This CDR3 contains 14 residues. The V gene lost 2 bases and the J gene lost 0 bases, with 5 bases spanning the gap. In DNA form, the CDR3 reads TGTGCCAGCAGCCAAAGGAGCTCCTACAATGAGCAGTTCTTC. It specifies CASSQRSSYNEQFF.

The table lists this clonotype with many counts. The J gene is TRBJ1-2, the V gene TRBV2, with TRBD1 matching 7 bases. J gave up 4 bases and V 4 bases, and 6 bases lay outside the gene matches. CDR1 is SNHLY, CDR2 FYNNEI, per germline. The CDR3 sequence is 14 residues long. The CDR3 DNA reads as TGTGCCAGCAGTGCGGGACAGATGGGCTATGGCTACACCTTC. Its protein is CASSAGQMGYGYTF.

V gene TRBV6-2 or TRBV6-3 combines with J gene TRBJ2-7, with D possibly being TRBD2 (6 bases). The CDR3 contains 14 residues. With 5 bases removed from V and 4 bases from J, the gap between germline ends came to 15 bases. Germline V gene sequence: CDR1 MNHEY, CDR2 SVGEGT. The chain's CDR3 is CASSDRLGGYEQYF. The CDR3 DNA reads as TGTGCCAGCAGTGACCGTCTCGGGGGATACGAGCAGTACTTC.

This clonotype showed up just a few times. The chain employs TRBV27 and TRBJ2-2, with TRBD1 identical over 9 bases. Germline V gene sequence: CDR1 MNHEY, CDR2 SMNVEV (reference sequence). The CDR3 spans 14 residues. V was clipped by 4 bases and J by 6 bases; unmatched bases: 3. Written as DNA, the CDR3 is TGTGCCAGCAGTTACAGGGGGCGCGCCGGGGAGCTGTTTTTT. The encoded protein is CASSYRGRAGELFF.

This clonotype was found a few times. The chain carries TRBV12-3 or TRBV12-4 and TRBJ1-3; D is unclear. The CDR3 is made up of 14 amino acids. Between the trimmed V and J ends, which lost 6 bases and 2 bases, there was a span of 11 bases. The CDR3 protein is CASRSPGAGNTIYF. The CDR3 DNA is TGTGCCAGCAGATCCCCTGGGGCTGGAAACACCATATATTTT.

Regarding this clonotype: A much bigger clone sits one base away, suggesting this may be a read error. The chain recombines TRBV13 with TRBJ1-5, with D unresolved. The CDR3 runs to 14 residues. Germline lookup yields CDR1 PRHDT and CDR2 FYEKMQ (reference sequence). In DNA, the CDR3 is TGTACCAGCAGTCAAGGTCTGAGCAATCAGCCCCAGCATTTT. Encoded protein: CTSSQGLSNQPQHF.

This clonotype was counted ten times or more. The chain is built from TRBV5-1 and TRBJ2-1, with D maybe TRBD2 (7 bases). The germline V and J ends were trimmed by 6 bases and 1 base, with 17 bases remaining between them. Germline values: CDR1 SGHRS, CDR2 YFSETQ. The CDR3 sequence is 16 residues long. CDR3 protein: CASTGRGGGSYNEQFF. DNA for the CDR3: TGCGCCAGCACCGGGAGAGGGGGGGGATCCTACAATGAGCAGTTCTTC.

This clonotype was detected only a few times. The rearrangement uses TRBV27 and TRBJ2-2, with 7 bases aligning to TRBD2. The junction had 4 bases not matched to a gene; V was cut back by 3 bases and J by 6 bases. Germline CDR1 MNHEY, CDR2 SMNVEV (reference sequence). The length of the CDR3 is 14 residues. The CDR3 is CASSFTGGSGELFF. The CDR3 coding sequence is TGTGCCAGCAGTTTTACCGGGGGGTCCGGGGAGCTGTTTTTT.

This clonotype was counted many times. The rearrangement uses TRBV2 and TRBJ1-2; D gene ambiguous. V shed 6 bases and J shed 4 bases, with 9 bases lying between them. CDR1 SNHLY and CDR2 FYNNEI come from the germline V gene. The CDR3 totals 12 residues. CDR3 nucleotide sequence: TGTGCCAGCAGACAGTTTAGCTATGGCTACACCTTC. Encoded protein: CASRQFSYGYTF.

A few counts support this clonotype. The chain has TRBV6-5 and TRBJ1-4; D gene unclear. CDR3 length: 15 residues. In germline, CDR1 is MNHEY, CDR2 SVGAGI. Trimming removed 2 bases from V and 5 bases from J, with 12 bases in between. CDR3 sequence reads: CASSYGGRRNEKLFF. The CDR3 coding sequence is TGTGCCAGCAGTTACGGAGGCAGGAGAAATGAAAAACTGTTTTTT.

This clonotype was picked up a small number of times. The CDR3 loop reads CAISLNPGQGHDEQYF. The CDR3 region has the DNA TGTGCCATCAGTTTAAACCCGGGACAGGGGCACGACGAGCAGTACTTC. The chain joins TRBV10-3 to TRBJ2-7; TRBD1 aligns across 10 bases. The CDR3 is 16 residues long. The germline V gene encodes CDR1 ENHRY and CDR2 SYGVKD. V was pared by 5 bases and J by 5 bases, with 12 bases of the junction left unmatched.

This clonotype was counted many times. This chain connects TRBV20-1 to TRBJ1-2; 7 bases fit TRBD1. The germline CDR1 and CDR2 sequences are DFQATT and SNEGSKA (reference sequence). This CDR3 comprises 16 residues. Trimming removed 3 bases from V and 0 bases from J; junction bases left unmatched: 10. CDR3 protein: CSASSQGRRANYGYTF. In nucleotides, the CDR3 is TGCAGTGCTAGTTCACAGGGGCGAAGAGCTAACTATGGCTACACCTTC.

With respect to this clonotype: The junction departs from the called germline gene at one end, perhaps through a read error. The chain joins TRBV6-9 to TRBJ1-3, with D possibly matching TRBD1 (5 bases). Germline values: CDR1 MNHGY, CDR2 SVAAGI. This CDR3 contains 15 residues. The CDR3 sequence is CASSESTVFGNTIYF. CDR3 nucleotide sequence: TGCGCCAGCAGTGAGTCGACAGTCTTTGGAAACACCATATATTTT.

V usage is TRBV6-1 and J usage is TRBJ2-7, with 7 bases fitting TRBD2. The CDR3 runs 13 residues. Germline V lookup: CDR1 MNHNS, CDR2 SASEGT. V trimming: 1 base; J trimming: 6 bases; junction bases outside the gene matches: 3. The CDR3 bases are TGTGCCAGCAGTGAAGGGGGGGGTTCCGAGCAGTACTTC. Its protein product is CASSEGGGSEQYF.